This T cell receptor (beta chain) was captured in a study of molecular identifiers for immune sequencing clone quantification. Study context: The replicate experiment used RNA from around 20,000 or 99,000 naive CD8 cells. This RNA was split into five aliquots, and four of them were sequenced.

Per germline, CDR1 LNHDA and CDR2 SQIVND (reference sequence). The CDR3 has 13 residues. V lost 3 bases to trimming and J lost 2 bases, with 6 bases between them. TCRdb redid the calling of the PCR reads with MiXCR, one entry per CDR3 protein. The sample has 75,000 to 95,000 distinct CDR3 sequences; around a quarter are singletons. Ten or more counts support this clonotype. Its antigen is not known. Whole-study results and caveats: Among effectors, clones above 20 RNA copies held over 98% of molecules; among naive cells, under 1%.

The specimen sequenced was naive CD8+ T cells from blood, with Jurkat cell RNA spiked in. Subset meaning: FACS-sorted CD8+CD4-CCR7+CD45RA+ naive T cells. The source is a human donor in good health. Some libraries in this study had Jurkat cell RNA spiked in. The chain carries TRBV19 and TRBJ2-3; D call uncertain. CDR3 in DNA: TGTGCCAGTAGTATGATAGCCACAGATACGCAGTATTTT. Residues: CASSMIATDTQYF.